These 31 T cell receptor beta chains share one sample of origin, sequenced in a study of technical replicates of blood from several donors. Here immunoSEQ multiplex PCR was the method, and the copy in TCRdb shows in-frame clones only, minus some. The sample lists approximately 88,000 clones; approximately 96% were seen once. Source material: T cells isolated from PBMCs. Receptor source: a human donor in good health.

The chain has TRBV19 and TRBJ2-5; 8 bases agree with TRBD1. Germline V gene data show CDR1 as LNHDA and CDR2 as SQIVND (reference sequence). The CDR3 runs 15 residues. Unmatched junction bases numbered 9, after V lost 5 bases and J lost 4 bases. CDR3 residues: CASSPDPGGRETQYF. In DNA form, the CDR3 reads TGTGCCAGTAGTCCCGACCCAGGGGGCAGAGAGACCCAGTACTTC.

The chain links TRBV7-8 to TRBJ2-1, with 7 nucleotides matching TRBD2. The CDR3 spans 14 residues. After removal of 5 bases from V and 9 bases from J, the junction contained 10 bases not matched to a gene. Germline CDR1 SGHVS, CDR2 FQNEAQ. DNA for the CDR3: TGTGCCAGCAGCCCCTCGGGCGGGAGCAGTGAGCAGTTCTTC. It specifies CASSPSGGSSEQFF.

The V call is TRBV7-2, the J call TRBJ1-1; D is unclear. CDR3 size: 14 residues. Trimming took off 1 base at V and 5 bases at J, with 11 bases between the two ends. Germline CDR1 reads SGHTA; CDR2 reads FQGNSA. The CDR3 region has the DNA TGTGCCAGCAGCTTAGATGTTGCGCCGACTGAAGCTTTCTTT. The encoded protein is CASSLDVAPTEAFF.

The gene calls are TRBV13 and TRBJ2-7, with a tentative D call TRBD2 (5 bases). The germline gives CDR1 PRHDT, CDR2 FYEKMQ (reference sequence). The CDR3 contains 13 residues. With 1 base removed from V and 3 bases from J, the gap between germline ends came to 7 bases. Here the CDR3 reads CASSLVRDYEQYF. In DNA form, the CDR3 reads TGTGCCAGCAGCTTAGTTCGGGACTACGAGCAGTACTTC. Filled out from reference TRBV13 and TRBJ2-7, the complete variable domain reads AAGVIQSPRHLIKEKRETATLKCYPIPRHDTVYWYQQGPGQDPQFLISFYEKMQSDKGSIPDRFSAQQFSDYHSELNMSSLELGDSALYFCASSLVRDYEQYFGPGTRLTVT.

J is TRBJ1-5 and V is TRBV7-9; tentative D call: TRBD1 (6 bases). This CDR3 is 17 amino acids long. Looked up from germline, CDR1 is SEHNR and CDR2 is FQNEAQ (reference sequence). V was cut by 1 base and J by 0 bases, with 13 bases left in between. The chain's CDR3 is CASSLGDRTDSNQPQHF. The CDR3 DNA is TGTGCCAGCAGCTTAGGGGATAGGACAGATAGCAATCAGCCCCAGCATTTT.

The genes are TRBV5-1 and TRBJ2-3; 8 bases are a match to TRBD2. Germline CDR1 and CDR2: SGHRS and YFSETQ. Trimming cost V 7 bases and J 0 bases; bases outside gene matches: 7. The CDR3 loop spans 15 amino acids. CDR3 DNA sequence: TGCGCCAGCCGGGGACTAGTCGCTAGCACAGATACGCAGTATTTT. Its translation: CASRGLVASTDTQYF.

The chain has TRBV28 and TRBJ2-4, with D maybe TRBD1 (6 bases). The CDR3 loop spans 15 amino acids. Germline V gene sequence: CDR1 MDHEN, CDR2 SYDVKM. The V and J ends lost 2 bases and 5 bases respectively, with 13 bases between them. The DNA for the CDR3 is TGTGCCAGCAGTTTAGGGGCAGGGGATGAAAACATTCAGTACTTC. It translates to CASSLGAGDENIQYF.

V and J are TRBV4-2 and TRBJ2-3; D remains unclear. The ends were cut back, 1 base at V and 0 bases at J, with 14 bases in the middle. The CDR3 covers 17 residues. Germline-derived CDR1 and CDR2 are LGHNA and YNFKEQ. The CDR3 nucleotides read TGTGCCAGCAGCCAAGGAGCTGAGCTACTGAGCACAGATACGCAGTATTTT. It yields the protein CASSQGAELLSTDTQYF.

CDR3 sequence: CASSEEMTGVTSGANVLTF. CDR3 nucleotides: TGTGCCAGCAGTGAAGAGATGACAGGGGTGACGTCTGGGGCCAACGTCCTGACTTTC. This sequence joins TRBV2 and TRBJ2-6; TRBD1 matches at 8 bases. The CDR3 is 19 residues long. V gave up 1 base and J gave up 1 base; unmatched junction bases: 9. The V gene's germline CDR1 is SNHLY and CDR2 FYNNEI.

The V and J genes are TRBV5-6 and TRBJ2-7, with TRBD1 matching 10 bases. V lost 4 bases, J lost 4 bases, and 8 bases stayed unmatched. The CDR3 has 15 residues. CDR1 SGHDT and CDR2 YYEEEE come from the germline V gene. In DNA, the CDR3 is TGTGCCAGCAGCGGACCGACAGGGGGCTGGTACGAGCAGTACTTC. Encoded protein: CASSGPTGGWYEQYF.

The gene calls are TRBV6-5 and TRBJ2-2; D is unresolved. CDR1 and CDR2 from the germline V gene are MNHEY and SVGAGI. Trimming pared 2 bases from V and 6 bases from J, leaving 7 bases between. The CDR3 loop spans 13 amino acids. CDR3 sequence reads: CASSYQTSGELFF. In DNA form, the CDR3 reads TGTGCCAGCAGTTACCAGACATCCGGGGAGCTGTTTTTT.

CDR3 DNA sequence: TGCGCCAGCAGCTTGGTGGAGCTGGATGGCTACACCTTC. It translates to CASSLVELDGYTF. The chain carries TRBV5-1 and TRBJ1-2, with no clear D. CDR1 is SGHRS, CDR2 YFSETQ, per germline. The CDR3 is 13 amino acids. Trimming took 0 bases from V and 6 from J, leaving 9 bases between them.

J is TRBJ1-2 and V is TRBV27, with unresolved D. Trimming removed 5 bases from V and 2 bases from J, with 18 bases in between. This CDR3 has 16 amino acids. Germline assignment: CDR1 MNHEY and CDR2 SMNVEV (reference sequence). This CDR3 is CASSPSSGEMNYGYTF. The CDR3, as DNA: TGTGCCAGCAGTCCCTCGTCCGGGGAAATGAACTATGGCTACACCTTC.

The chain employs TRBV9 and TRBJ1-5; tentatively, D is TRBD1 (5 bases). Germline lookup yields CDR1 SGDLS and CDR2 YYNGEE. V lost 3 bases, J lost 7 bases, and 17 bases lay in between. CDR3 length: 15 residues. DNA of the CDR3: TGTGCCAGCAGCGCTCAGGGATTTCTCGGGCAGCCCCAGCATTTT. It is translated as CASSAQGFLGQPQHF.

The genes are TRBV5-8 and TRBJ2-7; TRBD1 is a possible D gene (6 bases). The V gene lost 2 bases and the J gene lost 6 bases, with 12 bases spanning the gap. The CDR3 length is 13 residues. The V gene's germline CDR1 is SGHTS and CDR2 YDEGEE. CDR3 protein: CASSFVQGSEQYF. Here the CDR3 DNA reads TGTGCCAGCAGCTTTGTACAGGGCTCCGAGCAGTACTTC. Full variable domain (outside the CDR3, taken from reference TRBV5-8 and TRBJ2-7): EAGVTQSPTHLIKTRGQQATLRCSPISGHTSVYWYQQALGLGLQFLLWYDEGEERNRGNFPPRFSGRQFPNYSSELNVNALELEDSALYLCASSFVQGSEQYFGPGTRLTVT.

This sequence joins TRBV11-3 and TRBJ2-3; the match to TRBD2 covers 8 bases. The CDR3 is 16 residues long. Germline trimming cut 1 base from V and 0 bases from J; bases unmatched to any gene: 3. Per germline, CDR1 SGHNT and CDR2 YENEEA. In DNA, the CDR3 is TGTGCCAGCAGCTTAGGGTCGGGAGGGAGCACAGATACGCAGTATTTT. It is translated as CASSLGSGGSTDTQYF.

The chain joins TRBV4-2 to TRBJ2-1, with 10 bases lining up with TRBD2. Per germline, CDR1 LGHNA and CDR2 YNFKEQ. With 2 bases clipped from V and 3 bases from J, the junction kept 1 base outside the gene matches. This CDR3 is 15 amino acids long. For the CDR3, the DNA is TGTGCCAGCAGCCAACTAGCGGGGGACTACAATGAGCAGTTCTTC. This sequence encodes CASSQLAGDYNEQFF.

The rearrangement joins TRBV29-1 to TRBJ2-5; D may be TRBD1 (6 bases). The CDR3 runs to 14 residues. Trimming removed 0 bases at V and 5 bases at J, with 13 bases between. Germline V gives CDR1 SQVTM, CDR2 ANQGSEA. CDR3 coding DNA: TGCAGCGTTGAAGATCTTCGACAGGTGGAGACCCAGTACTTC. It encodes CSVEDLRQVETQYF.

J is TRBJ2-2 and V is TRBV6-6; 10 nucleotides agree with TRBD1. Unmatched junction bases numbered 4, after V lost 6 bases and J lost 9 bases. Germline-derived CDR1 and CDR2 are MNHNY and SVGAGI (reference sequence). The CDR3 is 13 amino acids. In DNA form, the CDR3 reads TGTGCCAGCAGCCGGGACAGGGGACGGGAGCTGTTTTTT. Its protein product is CASSRDRGRELFF.

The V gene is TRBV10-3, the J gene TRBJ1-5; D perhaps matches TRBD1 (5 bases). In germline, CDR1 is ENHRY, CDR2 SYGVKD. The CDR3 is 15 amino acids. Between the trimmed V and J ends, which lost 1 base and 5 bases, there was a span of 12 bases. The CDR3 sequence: CAISEFGGADQPQHF. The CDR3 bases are TGTGCCATCAGTGAGTTCGGGGGAGCCGATCAGCCCCAGCATTTT.

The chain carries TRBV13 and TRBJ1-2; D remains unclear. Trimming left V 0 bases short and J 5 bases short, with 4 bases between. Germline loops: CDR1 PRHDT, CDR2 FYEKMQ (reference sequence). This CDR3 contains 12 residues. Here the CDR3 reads CASSLGVYGYTF. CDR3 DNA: TGTGCCAGCAGCTTAGGCGTGTATGGCTACACCTTC. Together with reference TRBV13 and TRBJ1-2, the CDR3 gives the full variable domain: AAGVIQSPRHLIKEKRETATLKCYPIPRHDTVYWYQQGPGQDPQFLISFYEKMQSDKGSIPDRFSAQQFSDYHSELNMSSLELGDSALYFCASSLGVYGYTFGSGTRLTVV.

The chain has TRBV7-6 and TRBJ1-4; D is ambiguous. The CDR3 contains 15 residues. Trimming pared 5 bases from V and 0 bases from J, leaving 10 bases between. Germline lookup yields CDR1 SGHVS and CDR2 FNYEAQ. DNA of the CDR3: TGTGCCAGCAGCCCCCGGGGTTCAACTAATGAAAAACTGTTTTTT. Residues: CASSPRGSTNEKLFF.

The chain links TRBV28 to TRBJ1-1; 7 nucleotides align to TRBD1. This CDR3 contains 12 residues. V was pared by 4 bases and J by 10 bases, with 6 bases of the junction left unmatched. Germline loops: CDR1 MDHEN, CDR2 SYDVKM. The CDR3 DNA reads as TGTGCCAGCAGTTCCCGACAGGGTAGAGCTTTCTTT. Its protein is CASSSRQGRAFF.

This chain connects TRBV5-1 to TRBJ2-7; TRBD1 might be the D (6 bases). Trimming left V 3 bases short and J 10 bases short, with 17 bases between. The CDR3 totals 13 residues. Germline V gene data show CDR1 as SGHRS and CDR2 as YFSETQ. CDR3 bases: TGCGCCAGCAGCTCCCAGGACAGTGCTGCACAGTACTTC. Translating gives CASSSQDSAAQYF.

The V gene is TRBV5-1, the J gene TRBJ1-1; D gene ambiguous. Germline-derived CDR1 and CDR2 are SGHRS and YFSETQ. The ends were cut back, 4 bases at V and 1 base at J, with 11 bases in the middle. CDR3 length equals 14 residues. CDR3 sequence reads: CASSQNSGNTEAFF. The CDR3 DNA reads TGCGCCAGCAGCCAGAACAGCGGGAACACTGAAGCTTTCTTT.

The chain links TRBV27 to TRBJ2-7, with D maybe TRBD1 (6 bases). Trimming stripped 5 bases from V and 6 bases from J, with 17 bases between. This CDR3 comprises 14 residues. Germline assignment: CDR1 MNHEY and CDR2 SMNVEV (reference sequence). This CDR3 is CASSPQGKPVEQYF. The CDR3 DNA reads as TGTGCCAGCAGTCCACAGGGAAAGCCGGTCGAGCAGTACTTC.

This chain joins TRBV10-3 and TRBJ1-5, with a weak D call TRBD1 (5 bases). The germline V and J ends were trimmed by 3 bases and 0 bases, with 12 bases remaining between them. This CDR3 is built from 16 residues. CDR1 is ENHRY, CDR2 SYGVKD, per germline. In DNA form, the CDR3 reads TGTGCCATCAGTGATAAACAGGTGTATAGCAATCAGCCCCAGCATTTT. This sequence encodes CAISDKQVYSNQPQHF.

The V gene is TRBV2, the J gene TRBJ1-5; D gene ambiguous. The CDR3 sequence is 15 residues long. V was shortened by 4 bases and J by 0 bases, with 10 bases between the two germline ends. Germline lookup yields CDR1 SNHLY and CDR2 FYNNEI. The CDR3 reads CASSVKTVSNQPQHF. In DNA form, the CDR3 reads TGTGCCAGCAGTGTAAAAACGGTTAGCAATCAGCCCCAGCATTTT.

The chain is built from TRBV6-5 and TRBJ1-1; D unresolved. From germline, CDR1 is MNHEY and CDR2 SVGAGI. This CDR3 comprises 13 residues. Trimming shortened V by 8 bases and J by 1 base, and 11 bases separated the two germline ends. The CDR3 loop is CASGKGGNTEAFF. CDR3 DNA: TGTGCCAGCGGGAAGGGAGGGAACACTGAAGCTTTCTTT.

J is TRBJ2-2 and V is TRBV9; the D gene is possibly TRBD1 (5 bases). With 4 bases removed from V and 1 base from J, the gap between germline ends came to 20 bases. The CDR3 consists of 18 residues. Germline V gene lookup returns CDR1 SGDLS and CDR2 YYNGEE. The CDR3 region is CASSSSISQGKNTGELFF. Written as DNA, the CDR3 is TGTGCCAGCAGCTCCAGTATCTCCCAGGGAAAGAACACCGGGGAGCTGTTTTTT.

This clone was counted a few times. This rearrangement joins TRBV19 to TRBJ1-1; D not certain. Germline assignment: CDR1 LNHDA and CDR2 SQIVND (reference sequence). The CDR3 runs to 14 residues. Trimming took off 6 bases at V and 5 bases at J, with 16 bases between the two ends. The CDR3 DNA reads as TGTGCCAGTAGCCTTGCGGGGAGCAGGACTGAAGCTTTCTTT. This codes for CASSLAGSRTEAFF.